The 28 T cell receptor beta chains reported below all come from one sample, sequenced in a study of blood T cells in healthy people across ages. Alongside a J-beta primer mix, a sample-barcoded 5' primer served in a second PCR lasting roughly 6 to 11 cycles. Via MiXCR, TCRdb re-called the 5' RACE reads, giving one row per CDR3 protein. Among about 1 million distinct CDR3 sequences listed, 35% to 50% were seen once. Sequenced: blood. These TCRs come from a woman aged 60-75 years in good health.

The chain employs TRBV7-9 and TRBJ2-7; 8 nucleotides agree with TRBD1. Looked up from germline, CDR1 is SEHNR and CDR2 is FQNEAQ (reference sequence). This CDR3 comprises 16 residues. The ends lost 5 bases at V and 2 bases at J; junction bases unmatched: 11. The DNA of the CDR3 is TGTGCCAGCAGCCCCCAACTGACAGGGGTCCCCTACGAGCAGTACTTC. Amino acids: CASSPQLTGVPYEQYF.

This CDR3 is CASSQEQGPREKLFF. Written as DNA, the CDR3 is TGTGCCAGCAGCCAAGAACAGGGCCCTCGCGAAAAACTGTTTTTT. The chain employs TRBV2 and TRBJ1-4, with D perhaps TRBD1 (6 bases). The CDR3 consists of 15 residues. CDR1 SNHLY and CDR2 FYNNEI come from the germline V gene. V was trimmed by 6 bases and J by 8 bases, leaving 19 bases between them.

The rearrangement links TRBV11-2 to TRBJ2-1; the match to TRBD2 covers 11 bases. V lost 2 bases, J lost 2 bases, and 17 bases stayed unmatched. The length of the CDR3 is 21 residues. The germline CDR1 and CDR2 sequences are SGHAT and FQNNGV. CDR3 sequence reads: CASSLIPPLAGVLGTYNEQFF. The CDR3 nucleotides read TGTGCCAGCAGCTTAATCCCCCCACTAGCGGGAGTTCTAGGAACCTACAATGAGCAGTTCTTC. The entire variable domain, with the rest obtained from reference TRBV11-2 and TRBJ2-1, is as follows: EAGVAQSPRYKIIEKRQSVAFWCNPISGHATLYWYQQILGQGPKLLIQFQNNGVVDDSQLPKDRFSAERLKGVDSTLKIQPAKLEDSAVYLCASSLIPPLAGVLGTYNEQFFGPGTRLTVL.

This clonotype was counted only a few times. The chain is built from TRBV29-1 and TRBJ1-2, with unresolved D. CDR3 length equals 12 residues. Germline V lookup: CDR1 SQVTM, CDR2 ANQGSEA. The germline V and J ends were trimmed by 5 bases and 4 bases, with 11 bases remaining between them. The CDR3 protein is CSVTVSSYGYTF. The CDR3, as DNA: TGCAGCGTTACAGTATCCTCCTATGGCTACACCTTC.

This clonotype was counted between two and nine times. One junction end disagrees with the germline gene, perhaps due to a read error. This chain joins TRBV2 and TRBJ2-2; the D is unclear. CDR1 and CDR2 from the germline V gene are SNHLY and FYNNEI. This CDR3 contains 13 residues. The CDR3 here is CASSGTNTGELFF. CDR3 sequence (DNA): TGTGCCAGCAGCGGTACAAACACTGGGGAGCTGTTTTTT. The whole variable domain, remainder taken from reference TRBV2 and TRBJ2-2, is EPEVTQTPSHQVTQMGQEVILRCVPISNHLYFYWYRQILGQKVEFLVSFYNNEISEKSEIFDDQFSVERPDGSNFTLKIRSTKLEDSAMYFCASSGTNTGELFFGEGSRLTVL.

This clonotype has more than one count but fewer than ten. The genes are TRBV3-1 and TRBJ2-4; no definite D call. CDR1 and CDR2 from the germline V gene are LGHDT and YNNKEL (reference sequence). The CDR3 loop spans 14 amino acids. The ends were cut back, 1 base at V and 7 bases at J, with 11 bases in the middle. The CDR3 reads CASSQGIAPNIQYF. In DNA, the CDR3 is TGTGCCAGCAGCCAAGGGATAGCCCCCAACATTCAGTACTTC.

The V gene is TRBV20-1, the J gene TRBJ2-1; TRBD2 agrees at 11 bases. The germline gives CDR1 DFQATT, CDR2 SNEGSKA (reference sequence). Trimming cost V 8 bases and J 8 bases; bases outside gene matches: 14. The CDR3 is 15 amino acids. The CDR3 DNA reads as TGCAGTACAGACGTACTAGCGGGAGACTCCGATGAGCAGTTCTTC. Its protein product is CSTDVLAGDSDEQFF.

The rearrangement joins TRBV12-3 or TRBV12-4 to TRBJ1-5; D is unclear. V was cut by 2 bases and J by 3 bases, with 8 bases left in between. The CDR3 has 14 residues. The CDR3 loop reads CASSLMVYNQPQHF. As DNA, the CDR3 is TGTGCCAGCAGTTTAATGGTTTACAATCAGCCCCAGCATTTT.

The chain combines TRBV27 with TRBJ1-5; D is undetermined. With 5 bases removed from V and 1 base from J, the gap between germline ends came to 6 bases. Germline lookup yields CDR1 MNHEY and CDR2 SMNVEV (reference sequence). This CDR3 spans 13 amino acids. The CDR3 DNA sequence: TGTGCCAGCAGTCCCTGGAGCAATCAGCCCCAGCATTTT. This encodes CASSPWSNQPQHF.

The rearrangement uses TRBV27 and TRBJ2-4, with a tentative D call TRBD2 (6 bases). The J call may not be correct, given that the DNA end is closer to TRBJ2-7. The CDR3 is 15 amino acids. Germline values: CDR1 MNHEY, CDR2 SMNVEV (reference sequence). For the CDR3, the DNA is TGTGCCAGCAGTCCCCCCGGGACTCCCGCCTACGAGCAGTACTTC. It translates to CASSPPGTPAYEQYF.

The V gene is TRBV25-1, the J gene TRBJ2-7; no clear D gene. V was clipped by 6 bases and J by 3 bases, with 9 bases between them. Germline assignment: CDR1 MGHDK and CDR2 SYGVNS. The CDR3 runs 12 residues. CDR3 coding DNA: TGTGCCAGCAGCATGTTTGACTACGAGCAGTACTTC. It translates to CASSMFDYEQYF.

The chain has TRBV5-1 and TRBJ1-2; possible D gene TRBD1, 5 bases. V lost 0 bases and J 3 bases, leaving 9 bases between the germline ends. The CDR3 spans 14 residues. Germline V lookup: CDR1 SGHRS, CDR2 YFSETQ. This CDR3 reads CASSLEDTYYGYTF. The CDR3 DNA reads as TGCGCCAGCAGCTTGGAGGACACCTACTATGGCTACACCTTC.

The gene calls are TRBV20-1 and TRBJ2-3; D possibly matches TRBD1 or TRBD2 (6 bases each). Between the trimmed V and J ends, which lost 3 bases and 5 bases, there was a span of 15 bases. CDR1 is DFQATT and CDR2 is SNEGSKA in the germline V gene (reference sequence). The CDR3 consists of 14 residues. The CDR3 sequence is CSARRDTGIDTQYF. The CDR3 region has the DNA TGCAGTGCTAGGCGGGACACTGGAATAGATACGCAGTATTTT.

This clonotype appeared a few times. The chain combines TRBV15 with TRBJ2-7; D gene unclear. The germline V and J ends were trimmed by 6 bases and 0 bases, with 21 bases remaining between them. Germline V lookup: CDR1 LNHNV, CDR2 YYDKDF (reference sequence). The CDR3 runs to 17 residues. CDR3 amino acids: CATSPEVAGQSSYEQYF. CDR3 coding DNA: TGTGCCACCAGTCCCGAAGTCGCAGGCCAGAGCTCCTACGAGCAGTACTTC.

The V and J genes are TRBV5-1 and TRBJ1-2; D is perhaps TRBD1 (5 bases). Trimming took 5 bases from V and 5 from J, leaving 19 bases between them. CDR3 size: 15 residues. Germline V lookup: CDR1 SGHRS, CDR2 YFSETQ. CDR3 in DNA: TGCGCCAGCAGTCGTATTGCCGGGACGGATTATGGCTACACCTTC. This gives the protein CASSRIAGTDYGYTF. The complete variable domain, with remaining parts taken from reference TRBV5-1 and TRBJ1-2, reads KAGVTQTPRYLIKTRGQQVTLSCSPISGHRSVSWYQQTPGQGLQFLFEYFSETQRNKGNFPGRFSGRQFSNSRSEMNVSTLELGDSALYLCASSRIAGTDYGYTFGSGTRLTVV.

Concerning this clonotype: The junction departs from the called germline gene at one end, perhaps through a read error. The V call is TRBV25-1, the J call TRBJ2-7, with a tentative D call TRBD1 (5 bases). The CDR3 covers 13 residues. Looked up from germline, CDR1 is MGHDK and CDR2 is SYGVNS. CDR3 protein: CTSSDRHSYEQYF. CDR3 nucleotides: TGTACCAGCAGTGACAGACACTCCTACGAGCAGTACTTC.

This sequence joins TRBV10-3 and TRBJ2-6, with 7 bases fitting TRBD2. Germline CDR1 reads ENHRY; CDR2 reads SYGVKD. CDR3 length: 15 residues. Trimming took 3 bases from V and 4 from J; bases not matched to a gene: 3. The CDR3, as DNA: TGTGCCATCAGTGACGGGGGGAGCGGGGCCAACGTCCTGACTTTC. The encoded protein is CAISDGGSGANVLTF.

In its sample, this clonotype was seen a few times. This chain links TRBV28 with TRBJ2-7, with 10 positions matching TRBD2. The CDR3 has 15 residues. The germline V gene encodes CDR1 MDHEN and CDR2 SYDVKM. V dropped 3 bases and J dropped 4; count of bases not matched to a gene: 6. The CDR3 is CASSFPIAGGYEQYF. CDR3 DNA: TGTGCCAGCAGTTTCCCCATAGCGGGAGGTTACGAGCAGTACTTC.

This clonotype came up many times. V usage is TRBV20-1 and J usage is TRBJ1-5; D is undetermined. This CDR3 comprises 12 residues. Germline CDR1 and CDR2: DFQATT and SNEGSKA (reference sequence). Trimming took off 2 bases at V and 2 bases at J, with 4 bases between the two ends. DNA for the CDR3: TGCAGTGCTAGACGAGGCAATCAGCCCCAGCATTTT. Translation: CSARRGNQPQHF.

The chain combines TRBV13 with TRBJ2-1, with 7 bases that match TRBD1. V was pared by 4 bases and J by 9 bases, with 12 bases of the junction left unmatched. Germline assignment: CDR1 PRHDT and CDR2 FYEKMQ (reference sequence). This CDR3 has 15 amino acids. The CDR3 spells CASSSQPRDSGEQFF. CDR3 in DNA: TGTGCCAGCAGCTCCCAACCAAGGGACAGCGGTGAGCAGTTCTTC.

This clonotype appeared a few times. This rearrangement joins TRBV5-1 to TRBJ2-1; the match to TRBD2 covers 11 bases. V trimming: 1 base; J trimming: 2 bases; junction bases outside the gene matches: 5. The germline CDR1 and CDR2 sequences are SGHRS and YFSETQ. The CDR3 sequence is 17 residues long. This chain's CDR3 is CASSLPSTSGTYNEQFF. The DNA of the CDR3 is TGCGCCAGCAGCTTGCCTTCGACTAGCGGGACCTACAATGAGCAGTTCTTC.

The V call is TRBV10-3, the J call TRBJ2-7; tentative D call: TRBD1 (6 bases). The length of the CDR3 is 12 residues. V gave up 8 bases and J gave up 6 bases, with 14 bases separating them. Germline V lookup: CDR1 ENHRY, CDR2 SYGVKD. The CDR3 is CAIGGQSGEQYF. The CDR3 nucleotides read TGTGCCATCGGAGGACAGTCCGGCGAGCAGTACTTC.

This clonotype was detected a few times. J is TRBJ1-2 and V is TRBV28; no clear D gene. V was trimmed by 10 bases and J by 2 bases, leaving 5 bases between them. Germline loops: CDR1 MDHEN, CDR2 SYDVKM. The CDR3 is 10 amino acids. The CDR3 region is CATSNYGYTF. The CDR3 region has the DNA TGTGCCACCTCAAACTATGGCTACACCTTC.

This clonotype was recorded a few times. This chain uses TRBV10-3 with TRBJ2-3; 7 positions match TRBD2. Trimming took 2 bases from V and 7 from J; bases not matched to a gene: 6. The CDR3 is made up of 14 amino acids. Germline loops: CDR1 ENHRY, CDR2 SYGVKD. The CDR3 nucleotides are TGTGCCATCAGTGAGACCGGGACTACAAATACGCAGTATTTT. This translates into CAISETGTTNTQYF.

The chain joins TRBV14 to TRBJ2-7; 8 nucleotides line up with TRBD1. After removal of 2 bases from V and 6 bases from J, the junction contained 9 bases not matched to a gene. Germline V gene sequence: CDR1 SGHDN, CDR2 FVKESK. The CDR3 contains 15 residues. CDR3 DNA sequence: TGTGCCAGCAGCCAACCAGGGGGCGCGTTTGGCGAGCAGTACTTC. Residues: CASSQPGGAFGEQYF.

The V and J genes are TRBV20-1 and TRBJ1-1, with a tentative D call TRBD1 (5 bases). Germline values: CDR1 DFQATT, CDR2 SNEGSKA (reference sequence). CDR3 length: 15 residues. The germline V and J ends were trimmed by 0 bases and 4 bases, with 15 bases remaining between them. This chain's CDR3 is CSARDLRGFGTEAFF. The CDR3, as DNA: TGCAGTGCTAGAGATTTGCGGGGCTTCGGCACTGAAGCTTTCTTT.

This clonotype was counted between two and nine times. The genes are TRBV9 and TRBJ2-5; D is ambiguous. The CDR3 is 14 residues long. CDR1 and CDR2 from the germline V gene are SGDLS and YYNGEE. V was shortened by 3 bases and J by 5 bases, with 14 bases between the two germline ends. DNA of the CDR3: TGTGCCAGCAGCGGGACGGGTGTATTGGAGACCCAGTACTTC. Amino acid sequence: CASSGTGVLETQYF.

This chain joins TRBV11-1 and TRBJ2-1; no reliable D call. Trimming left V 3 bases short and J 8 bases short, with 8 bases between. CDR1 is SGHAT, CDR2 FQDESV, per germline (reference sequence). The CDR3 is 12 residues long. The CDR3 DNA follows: TGTGCCAGCAGCTTCGGCCATTATGAGCAGTTCTTC. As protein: CASSFGHYEQFF.